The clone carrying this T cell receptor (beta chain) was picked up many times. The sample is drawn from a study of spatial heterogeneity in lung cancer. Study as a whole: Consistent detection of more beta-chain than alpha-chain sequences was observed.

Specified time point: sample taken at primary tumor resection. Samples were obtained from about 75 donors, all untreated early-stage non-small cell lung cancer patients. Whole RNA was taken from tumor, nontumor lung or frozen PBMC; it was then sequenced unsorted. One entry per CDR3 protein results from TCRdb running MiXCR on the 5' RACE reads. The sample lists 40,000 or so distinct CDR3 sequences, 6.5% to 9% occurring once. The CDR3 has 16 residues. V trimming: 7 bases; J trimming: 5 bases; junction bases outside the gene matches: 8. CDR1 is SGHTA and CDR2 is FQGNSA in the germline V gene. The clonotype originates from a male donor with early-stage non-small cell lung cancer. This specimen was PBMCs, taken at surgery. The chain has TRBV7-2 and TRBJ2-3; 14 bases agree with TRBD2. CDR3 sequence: CASIQGLAGGGDTQYF. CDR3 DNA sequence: TGTGCCAGCATCCAAGGACTAGCGGGAGGTGGAGATACGCAGTATTTT.